Here is one T cell receptor beta chain with its context. The specificity of this receptor is unknown. Within one base of it there is no much larger clone, and no base qualities were kept. Preparation of the library involved the immunoSEQ multiplex PCR assay. As stored in TCRdb, this immuneACCESS dataset retains in-frame rearrangements with V and J assigned. A fraction of the clones does not appear; measured against another copy, unresolved V genes explain less than half of the discrepancy, and the remainder lacks a known reason. This sample gives approximately 50,000 clones in total; around four fifths of them show up just once. In total, the top ten clones hold around 6% of the sample. Trimmed from V: 3 bases; trimmed from J: 6 bases; junction bases lacking a gene match: 15. From the cysteine through the phenylalanine, the CDR3 covers 16 amino acids. CDR3 DNA only is kept here, 48 bases in frame from base 1. The germline V gene encodes CDR1 SGHRS and CDR2 YFSETQ.

This record belongs to a study of radiotherapy plus CTLA-4 blockade in lung cancer (dated by TCRdb to the late 2010s). Background for the entire study: Objective responses were observed in approximately 17% of enrolled patients, and disease control was achieved in around 28%. The research as a whole found: After treatment with radiotherapy and ipilimumab, TCR clones that came from tumors expanded in the peripheral blood. The strongest predictors of response, as reported, were early dynamic changes in blood T cell clones along with a rise in serum interferon-beta after radiation.

The study tested focal radiation therapy combined with CTLA-4 blockade (ipilimumab) in patients with chemo-refractory metastatic non-small-cell lung cancer. The rearrangement joined TRBV5-1 to TRBJ2-7; 7 of the junction bases match TRBD1. The sequencing used peripheral blood, collected from a patient treated with radiotherapy plus ipilimumab. This TCR was recovered from a human donor with non-small cell lung cancer whose response to radiotherapy plus ipilimumab could not be evaluated. The CDR3 corresponds to CASSSRLPRDSSEQYF. The sequence in DNA is TGCGCCAGCAGCTCCCGACTTCCGAGGGACAGCAGCGAGCAGTACTTC.